The 30 T cell receptor beta chains listed next were all sequenced from one sample in a study of blood T cells in healthy people across ages. With a J-beta primer mix and a sample-barcoded 5' primer, a second PCR ran about 6 to 11 cycles. TCRdb analysed the 5' RACE reads with MiXCR anew, one entry per CDR3 protein. The table lists around 990,000 distinct CDR3 sequences, around two fifths of them singletons. The sequencing sample was made of blood. The receptors were gathered from a young man in good health.

This sequence joins TRBV4-2 and TRBJ2-1; D remains unclear. Deletions cut 0 bases from V and 13 bases from J, with 19 bases between. This CDR3 spans 15 amino acids. Per germline, CDR1 LGHNA and CDR2 YNFKEQ. The CDR3 DNA is TGTGCCAGCAGCCAAGATGGGTGGATGAGAGAGACCCAGTTCTTC. Its translation is CASSQDGWMRETQFF.

This clonotype was recorded a few times. The J gene is TRBJ2-3, the V gene TRBV2; TRBD2 agrees at 11 bases. The CDR3 is 17 amino acids. The V gene end was trimmed by 2 bases and the J gene end by 2 bases; junction bases not matched to a gene: 6. Germline V gene data show CDR1 as SNHLY and CDR2 as FYNNEI. The CDR3, as DNA: TGTGCCAGCAGTGAACACCCTAGCGGGGGGACCACAGATACGCAGTATTTT. It encodes CASSEHPSGGTTDTQYF.

The chain couples TRBV12-5 to TRBJ2-1, with D perhaps matching TRBD1 (5 bases). Germline values: CDR1 LGHNT, CDR2 FRNRAP. The CDR3 covers 14 residues. Trimming took off 10 bases at V and 4 bases at J, with 17 bases between the two ends. CDR3 coding DNA: TGTGCTACCCAGGGTTCCGGGCTTTACAATGAGCAGTTCTTC. Its protein is CATQGSGLYNEQFF. The whole variable domain, filled in from reference TRBV12-5 and TRBJ2-1, reads DARVTQTPRHKVTEMGQEVTMRCQPILGHNTVFWYRQTMMQGLELLAYFRNRAPLDDSGMPKDRFSAEMPDATLATLKIQPSEPRDSAVYFCATQGSGLYNEQFFGPGTRLTVL.

This rearrangement joins TRBV12-3 or TRBV12-4 to TRBJ1-1, with 8 positions matching TRBD1. This CDR3 contains 15 residues. V was pared by 5 bases and J by 7 bases, with 12 bases of the junction left unmatched. The CDR3 region is CASSPPRSGGGEAFF. The CDR3, as DNA: TGTGCCAGCAGTCCTCCCCGGTCAGGGGGCGGTGAAGCTTTCTTT.

This clonotype has more than one count but fewer than ten. The rearrangement joins TRBV3-1 to TRBJ1-5; possibly TRBD1 for D (5 bases). Trimming stripped 3 bases from V and 2 bases from J, with 8 bases between. The length of the CDR3 is 14 residues. Germline V gene sequence: CDR1 LGHDT, CDR2 YNNKEL (reference sequence). The CDR3 region has the DNA TGTGCCAGCAGCCACAACAGGCGCAATCAGCCCCAGCATTTT. Translation: CASSHNRRNQPQHF.

The chain recombines TRBV4-1 with TRBJ1-2; TRBD1 is a possible D gene (5 bases). Germline CDR1 and CDR2: MGHRA and YSYEKL. V lost 6 bases and J lost 8, with 16 bases in between. The CDR3 has 13 residues. For the CDR3, the DNA is TGCGCCAGCAGACCCTCGGGGACTGGCGGCTACACCTTC. Protein: CASRPSGTGGYTF.

The chain carries TRBV13 and TRBJ2-5; 7 nucleotides align to TRBD1. CDR1 is PRHDT and CDR2 is FYEKMQ in the germline V gene (reference sequence). This CDR3 comprises 14 residues. The junction had 4 bases not matched to a gene; V was cut back by 3 bases and J by 3 bases. CDR3: CASSFPTGEETQYF. The CDR3 DNA follows: TGTGCCAGCAGCTTCCCCACAGGGGAAGAGACCCAGTACTTC.

The chain has TRBV6-2 or TRBV6-3 and TRBJ1-2; D might be TRBD1 (5 bases). V was trimmed by 2 bases and J by 2 bases, leaving 15 bases between them. Germline V lookup: CDR1 MNHEY, CDR2 SVGEGT. The CDR3 runs to 16 residues. The CDR3 reads CASSYAGERRNYGYTF. The CDR3 DNA sequence: TGTGCCAGCAGTTACGCGGGGGAGAGACGAAACTATGGCTACACCTTC.

This clonotype was seen only a few times. The chain uses TRBV7-2 and TRBJ1-1; D is possibly TRBD1 (5 bases). Looked up from germline, CDR1 is SGHTA and CDR2 is FQGNSA. CDR3 length: 13 residues. The ends were cut back, 1 base at V and 10 bases at J, with 13 bases in the middle. The CDR3 nucleotides read TGTGCCAGCAGCTTAGGGCAGGGACGCTTAGCTTTCTTT. Protein sequence: CASSLGQGRLAFF.

The rearrangement links TRBV20-1 to TRBJ2-3, with 7 nucleotides matching TRBD1. The V gene's germline CDR1 is DFQATT and CDR2 SNEGSKA (reference sequence). V lost 5 bases, J lost 4 bases, and 6 bases stayed unmatched. The length of the CDR3 is 13 residues. As DNA, the CDR3 is TGCAGTGCTGAATTAGGGGGCGCAGATACGCAGTATTTT. Amino acids: CSAELGGADTQYF.

Points on this clonotype: A junction boundary mismatches the germline segment, possibly from a read error. This chain links TRBV29-1 with TRBJ1-2, with 8 bases lining up with TRBD1. This CDR3 spans 14 amino acids. Germline-derived CDR1 and CDR2 are SQVTM and ANQGSEA. CDR3 bases: TGCAGCGTTGGACAGGGGTCGCCTCTCTATGACTACACCTTC. This sequence encodes CSVGQGSPLYDYTF.

In this sample, this clonotype turned up once. The chain employs TRBV11-1 and TRBJ1-1; no reliable D call. CDR1 and CDR2 (germline): SGHAT, FQDESV (reference sequence). V lost 3 bases and J 1 base, leaving 15 bases between the germline ends. The CDR3 covers 16 residues. CDR3 nucleotide sequence: TGTGCCAGCAGCTTCGGATGGGTCTATGAGAACACTGAAGCTTTCTTT. As protein: CASSFGWVYENTEAFF.

The chain employs TRBV2 and TRBJ2-7, with a weak D call TRBD2 (6 bases). The better agreement between TRBJ2-5 and the DNA end casts doubt on the J call. Per the germline V gene, CDR1 is SNHLY and CDR2 is FYNNEI. This CDR3 contains 13 residues. In nucleotides, the CDR3 is TGTGCCAGCTCCGGGACTCCCGGGACGACCCAGTACTTC. This sequence encodes CASSGTPGTTQYF.

About this clonotype itself: This may arise from a read error, as a much more abundant clone is one base away. The chain combines TRBV4-2 with TRBJ2-5; maybe TRBD2 (6 bases). V was cut by 0 bases and J by 2 bases, with 13 bases left in between. The CDR3 sequence is 16 residues long. The germline V gene encodes CDR1 LGHNA and CDR2 YNFKEQ. The CDR3 sequence is CASSQDSGRAQETQYF. CDR3 DNA: TGTGCCAGCAGCCAAGATAGCGGCAGGGCGCAAGAGACCCAGTACTTC.

This clonotype turned up a few times. The V call is TRBV20-1, the J call TRBJ1-2; 7 bases are shared with TRBD1. Trimming removed 1 base from V and 6 bases from J; junction bases left unmatched: 2. The CDR3 is 12 amino acids. Per the germline V gene, CDR1 is DFQATT and CDR2 is SNEGSKA (reference sequence). Here the CDR3 DNA reads TGCAGTGCTAGAGGACAGGGAGATGGCTACACCTTC. Amino acids: CSARGQGDGYTF.

The chain combines TRBV24-1 with TRBJ2-3; tentatively, D is TRBD1 (6 bases). This CDR3 has 14 amino acids. V lost 4 bases to trimming and J lost 4 bases, with 11 bases between them. CDR1 is KGHDR and CDR2 is SFDVKD in the germline V gene. The CDR3 sequence: CATSDRTEPDTQYF. The CDR3 nucleotides are TGTGCCACCAGTGACAGGACAGAGCCAGATACGCAGTATTTT.

This clonotype was counted between two and nine times. The chain is built from TRBV6-6 and TRBJ2-2; D gene ambiguous. V lost 6 bases, J lost 2 bases, and 13 bases lay in between. Germline CDR1 MNHNY, CDR2 SVGAGI (reference sequence). This CDR3 has 15 amino acids. CDR3 sequence: CASSRLHENTGELFF. The CDR3 nucleotides are TGTGCCAGCAGCCGACTTCATGAAAACACCGGGGAGCTGTTTTTT.

This chain links TRBV12-3 or TRBV12-4 with TRBJ2-7; 12 bases align to TRBD2. The trim removed 10 bases at V and 7 bases at J, leaving 20 bases unmatched. CDR3 size: 17 residues. CDR3 loop: CAIPLAGGLKRGNEQYF. The CDR3 DNA sequence: TGTGCCATCCCTCTAGCGGGGGGGCTTAAACGCGGAAATGAGCAGTACTTC.

V gene TRBV20-1 combines with J gene TRBJ1-1; D gene uncertain. The CDR3 sequence is 11 residues long. CDR1 and CDR2 from the germline V gene are DFQATT and SNEGSKA (reference sequence). Between the trimmed V and J ends, which lost 1 base and 3 bases, there was a span of 3 bases. The CDR3 loop is CSARADTEAFF. CDR3 DNA sequence: TGCAGTGCTAGAGCCGACACTGAAGCTTTCTTT.

This clonotype was seen many times. The chain links TRBV10-3 to TRBJ2-1; D is perhaps TRBD2 (5 bases). The CDR3 extends over 16 amino acids. CDR1 and CDR2 from the germline V gene are ENHRY and SYGVKD. V lost 3 bases and J lost 5, with 17 bases in between. CDR3 nucleotides: TGTGCCATCAGTGAACCCGCCGGGGAGCGGAACAATGAGCAGTTCTTC. This sequence encodes CAISEPAGERNNEQFF.

This clonotype was seen at least ten times. The chain has TRBV12-3 or TRBV12-4 and TRBJ1-2, with D hard to call. The CDR3 totals 12 residues. V lost 7 bases, J lost 4 bases, and 10 bases lay in between. The CDR3 nucleotides are TGTGCCAGCACCCCAGCCTTCTATGGCTACACCTTC. Its protein product is CASTPAFYGYTF.

This clonotype was seen a handful of times. The gene calls are TRBV2 and TRBJ1-1; perhaps TRBD1 as D (6 bases). V lost 5 bases and J 2 bases, leaving 18 bases between the germline ends. The CDR3 covers 16 residues. Germline-derived CDR1 and CDR2 are SNHLY and FYNNEI. The CDR3 reads CASSLFGGGSNTEAFF. The CDR3 DNA is TGTGCCAGCAGTTTGTTCGGGGGCGGAAGCAACACTGAAGCTTTCTTT.

This chain uses TRBV11-2 with TRBJ1-2, with 7 bases aligning to TRBD1. CDR3 length: 15 residues. From germline, CDR1 is SGHAT and CDR2 FQNNGV. V gave up 0 bases and J gave up 7 bases; unmatched junction bases: 8. The DNA for the CDR3 is TGTGCCAGCAGCTTAGATTTAGGGACAGTGGGTGGCTACACCTTC. It encodes CASSLDLGTVGGYTF.

This clonotype has more than one count but fewer than ten. The chain employs TRBV24-1 and TRBJ2-7, with D perhaps TRBD1 (6 bases). Germline V lookup: CDR1 KGHDR, CDR2 SFDVKD. This CDR3 spans 13 amino acids. V was shortened by 4 bases and J by 7 bases, with 13 bases between the two germline ends. CDR3 sequence reads: CATSDGQSNEQYF. Written as DNA, the CDR3 is TGTGCCACCAGTGACGGACAGAGCAATGAGCAGTACTTC.

V usage is TRBV6-6 and J usage is TRBJ1-2, with D perhaps TRBD1 (5 bases). The ends were cut back, 0 bases at V and 8 bases at J, with 10 bases in the middle. The CDR3 runs 13 residues. In germline, CDR1 is MNHNY, CDR2 SVGAGI (reference sequence). The CDR3 nucleotides are TGTGCCAGCAGTTACTCTGGTGGGGGAGGCTACACCTTC. Translation gives CASSYSGGGGYTF.

This clonotype came up a few times. The chain is built from TRBV7-9 and TRBJ1-2; 11 nucleotides match TRBD1. The CDR3 spans 15 residues. V lost 5 bases and J lost 5; bases outside the gene matches: 7. Germline CDR1 and CDR2: SEHNR and FQNEAQ (reference sequence). CDR3 sequence: CASSRTGGDRYGYTF. The DNA for the CDR3 is TGTGCCAGCAGCCGGACAGGGGGCGATCGGTATGGCTACACCTTC.

The chain recombines TRBV10-3 with TRBJ2-5; a possible D gene is TRBD1 (6 bases). Germline loops: CDR1 ENHRY, CDR2 SYGVKD. The CDR3 contains 12 residues. V was cut by 10 bases and J by 11 bases, with 20 bases left in between. In DNA, the CDR3 is TGTGCCAACGTACGACAGGTGGGGGAGCAGTACTTC. Residues: CANVRQVGEQYF.

With respect to this clonotype: A much larger clone is a single base away; this may be a read error. V usage is TRBV20-1 and J usage is TRBJ2-7; D might be TRBD1 (6 bases). Germline V gene data show CDR1 as DFQATT and CDR2 as SNEGSKA (reference sequence). This CDR3 is 13 amino acids long. V was clipped by 6 bases and J by 7 bases, with 19 bases between them. CDR3 region: CSARRTDYNEQYF. The CDR3, as DNA: TGCAGTGCCAGAAGGACAGATTACAATGAGCAGTACTTC.

This clonotype was seen only a few times. This sequence joins TRBV6-6 and TRBJ1-2; maybe TRBD1 (6 bases). The CDR3 contains 15 residues. Germline CDR1 reads MNHNY; CDR2 reads SVGAGI (reference sequence). The V and J ends lost 5 bases and 4 bases respectively, with 17 bases between them. The CDR3 spells CASSRRQEHFYGYTF. In DNA form, the CDR3 reads TGTGCCAGCAGTCGACGACAGGAACATTTCTATGGCTACACCTTC.

This clonotype was recorded a few times. The chain couples TRBV6-5 to TRBJ1-2; D perhaps matches TRBD1 (5 bases). The CDR3 runs to 15 residues. Trimming took 0 bases from V and 7 from J, leaving 15 bases between them. Germline CDR1 reads MNHEY; CDR2 reads SVGAGI. CDR3 bases: TGTGCCAGCAGTTACTCGTTCGGGGGGGGTAGTGGCTACACCTTC. Amino acid sequence: CASSYSFGGGSGYTF.